This is a list of T cell receptor beta chains from one sample in a study of identical twins. Each CDR3 protein is one row after TCRdb ran MiXCR on the 5' RACE reads. Here the sample spans some 900,000 distinct CDR3 sequences, about 12% being singletons. These same records also appear under a second study, on yellow fever vaccine responses in identical twins.

Source material: PBMCs. The receptors were gathered from a woman between 18 and 29 years old in good health. CDR3s include the opening cysteine and the closing phenylalanine or tryptophan. The D gene is left open where the match is weak. Not all rows give a size; the values are once, few, many and, for expanded clones, a class.

TRBJ1-5 | TRBV7-2 | . | . | CASSFSIDQPQHF | TGTGCCAGCAGCTTTTCGATCGATCAGCCCCAGCATTTT
TRBJ2-2 | TRBV2 | few | TRBD2 | CASSSTSGRARTGELFF | TGTGCCAGCAGTTCGACTAGCGGGAGGGCGAGGACCGGGGAGCTGTTTTTT
TRBJ1-5 | TRBV9 | few | . | CASSDHASNQPQHF | TGTGCCAGCAGCGATCACGCTAGCAATCAGCCCCAGCATTTT
TRBJ2-1 | TRBV7-3 | . | . | CASSLFSGRSSYNEQFF | TGTGCCAGCAGCTTATTTAGCGGAAGGAGCTCCTACAATGAGCAGTTCTTC
TRBJ2-3 | TRBV6-1 | . | . | CATLGAPGGTDTQYF | TGTGCCACCCTTGGGGCCCCGGGTGGGACAGATACGCAGTATTTT
TRBJ2-5 | TRBV19 | . | TRBD2 | CASSVGRLASGETQYF | TGTGCCAGTAGTGTTGGTCGACTAGCGTCAGGGGAGACCCAGTACTTC
TRBJ1-5 | TRBV28 | . | . | CASSSGTRNSNQPQHF | TGTGCCAGCAGCTCCGGGACAAGGAATAGCAATCAGCCCCAGCATTTT
TRBJ2-7 | TRBV7-9 | many | TRBD2 | CASSPLAGGPYEQYF | TGTGCCAGCAGCCCGCTAGCGGGAGGGCCGTACGAGCAGTACTTC
TRBJ2-1 | TRBV2 | few | TRBD2 | CASSEAGAGGPSSYNEQFF | TGTGCCAGCAGTGAAGCTGGGGCGGGGGGACCTAGCTCCTACAATGAGCAGTTCTTC
TRBJ1-2 | TRBV10-3 | . | . | CAISDGDGYTF | TGTGCCATCAGTGACGGGGACGGCTACACCTTC
TRBJ2-7 | TRBV25-1 | many | . | CASSLQLEGRLEQYF | TGTGCCAGCAGTTTGCAGCTAGAAGGGCGTCTCGAGCAGTACTTC
TRBJ2-3 | TRBV20-1 | few | TRBD2 | CSVDGRGTDTQYF | TGCAGTGTTGACGGGAGGGGTACAGATACGCAGTATTTT
TRBJ1-2 | TRBV28 | . | TRBD1 | CASRHGTANYGYTF | TGTGCCAGCCGGCACGGGACAGCTAACTATGGCTACACCTTC
TRBJ1-1 | TRBV11-2 | . | . | CASSFVEDTEAFF | TGTGCCAGCAGCTTCGTTGAGGACACTGAAGCTTTCTTT
TRBJ2-5 | TRBV12-3/TRBV12-4 | . | . | CASSPPGTWETQYF | TGTGCCAGCAGCCCCCCTGGTACCTGGGAGACCCAGTACTTC
TRBJ2-5 | TRBV3-1 | many | . | CASSQARWGPWF | TGTGCCAGCAGCCAAGCGAGGTGGGGCCCTTGGTTC
TRBJ2-1 | TRBV7-2 | few | . | CASSLATAAYNEQFF | TGTGCCAGCAGCTTAGCTACAGCGGCCTACAATGAGCAGTTCTTC
TRBJ2-5 | TRBV6-6 | once | . | CASSSQFQETQYF | TGTGCCAGCAGTTCGCAATTTCAAGAGACCCAGTACTTC
TRBJ1-2 | TRBV18 | . | . | CASSPMSERGYTF | TGTGCCAGCTCACCAATGTCAGAGAGGGGCTACACCTTC
TRBJ1-2 | TRBV28 | . | . | CASTLGGGSAGYTF | TGTGCCAGCACCCTTGGGGGGGGCTCGGCAGGCTACACCTTC
TRBJ2-1 | TRBV7-9 | many | . | CASSLAPGANEQFF | TGTGCCAGCAGCTTAGCCCCCGGGGCTAATGAGCAGTTCTTC
TRBJ2-5 | TRBV7-3 | many | . | CASSPSEGMQETQYF | TGTGCCAGCAGCCCCAGTGAAGGGATGCAAGAGACCCAGTACTTC
TRBJ1-2 | TRBV5-1 | . | TRBD1 | CTSSSSGQDYGYTF | TGCACCAGCAGCTCCTCCGGACAGGACTATGGCTACACCTTC
TRBJ1-1 | TRBV10-3 | . | TRBD1 | CAISGQGVSEAFF | TGTGCCATCAGTGGGCAGGGGGTATCTGAAGCTTTCTTT
TRBJ2-7 | TRBV2 | . | TRBD1 | CASSEDRGRKTQYF | TGTGCCAGCAGTGAGGACAGGGGGCGTAAGACTCAGTACTTC
TRBJ2-7 | TRBV15 | few | TRBD2 | CATSRDMASGVYEQYF | TGTGCCACCAGCAGAGATATGGCTAGCGGAGTCTACGAGCAGTACTTC
TRBJ1-5 | TRBV12-3/TRBV12-4 | . | TRBD1 | CASRPEGALGSQPQHF | TGTGCCAGCAGGCCGGAGGGGGCCCTGGGGTCTCAGCCCCAGCATTTT
TRBJ2-1 | TRBV6-1 | . | . | CASSSGTRAYEQFF | TGTGCCAGCAGCTCAGGGACCAGGGCCTATGAGCAGTTCTTC
TRBJ2-1 | TRBV9 | few | . | CASSASRVSDEQFF | TGTGCCAGCAGCGCCTCCAGGGTTTCAGATGAGCAGTTCTTC
TRBJ2-1 | TRBV7-3 | few | TRBD2 | CASSLIGTSRYNEQFF | TGTGCCAGCAGCTTAATCGGGACTAGTCGATACAATGAGCAGTTCTTC
TRBJ2-1 | TRBV29-1 | many | . | CSVARNEQFF | TGCAGCGTTGCTAGGAATGAGCAGTTCTTC
TRBJ1-1 | TRBV24-1 | few | TRBD1 | CATSDPDRVSAEAFF | TGTGCCACCAGTGACCCCGACAGGGTTTCAGCTGAAGCTTTCTTT
TRBJ2-3 | TRBV10-3 | many | . | CAISEMATDTQYF | TGTGCCATCAGTGAGATGGCTACAGATACGCAGTATTTT
TRBJ2-1 | TRBV5-5 | few | . | CASSLEPTLYNEQFF | TGTGCCAGCAGCTTGGAACCGACACTTTACAATGAGCAGTTCTTC
TRBJ1-1 | TRBV20-1 | many | . | CSARLYTEAFF | TGCAGTGCTAGACTTTACACTGAAGCTTTCTTT
TRBJ2-3 | TRBV25-1 | few | . | CASSDGLGSTYADTQYF | TGTGCCAGCAGTGACGGTCTTGGGAGTACGTACGCAGATACGCAGTATTTT
TRBJ2-1 | TRBV7-9 | few | TRBD2 | CASTLLAGGENEQFF | TGTGCCAGCACCCTACTAGCGGGAGGGGAGAATGAGCAGTTCTTC
TRBJ2-2 | TRBV12-3/TRBV12-4 | . | TRBD1 | CASSPGGTGVPGELFF | TGTGCCAGCAGTCCCGGAGGGACAGGGGTTCCCGGGGAGCTGTTTTTT
TRBJ2-5 | TRBV20-1 | few | TRBD2 | CSATLAGGETQYF | TGCAGTGCTACCCTAGCGGGAGGGGAGACCCAGTACTTC
TRBJ2-4 | TRBV4-1 | few | TRBD1 | CASSQEGQGFVKNIQYF | TGCGCCAGCAGCCAAGAGGGACAGGGATTCGTCAAAAACATTCAGTACTTC
TRBJ2-5 | TRBV18 | few | . | CASSPPTNQGRQETQYF | TGTGCCAGCTCACCACCAACCAACCAGGGGAGGCAAGAGACCCAGTACTTC
TRBJ1-2 | TRBV10-3 | few | TRBD1 | CAISAGTGRNAGVYGYTF | TGTGCCATCAGTGCGGGGACAGGAAGGAATGCGGGTGTCTATGGCTACACCTTC
TRBJ1-1 | TRBV10-3 | few | . | CAISELQLNTEAFF | TGTGCCATCAGTGAGTTACAGCTGAACACTGAAGCTTTCTTT
TRBJ2-7 | TRBV9 | many | . | CASSVGVGRSYEQYF | TGTGCCAGCAGCGTGGGCGTTGGACGCTCCTACGAGCAGTACTTC
TRBJ2-6 | TRBV6-2/TRBV6-3 | few | . | CASTTLGSGANVLTF | TGTGCCAGCACCACCTTGGGTTCTGGGGCCAACGTCCTGACTTTC
TRBJ1-1 | TRBV29-1 | . | . | CSVEGGDRSKAFF | TGCAGCGTTGAAGGTGGAGACAGGAGTAAAGCTTTCTTT
TRBJ1-5 | TRBV9 | many | . | CASSVDSVQPQHF | TGTGCCAGCAGCGTAGATTCCGTTCAGCCCCAGCATTTT
TRBJ2-1 | TRBV19 | few | . | CASSGGTGPYNEQFF | TGTGCCAGTAGTGGTGGGACCGGACCGTACAATGAGCAGTTCTTC
TRBJ1-1 | TRBV5-1 | few | . | CASSLDRVPAFF | TGCGCCAGCAGCTTGGACAGGGTTCCAGCTTTCTTT
TRBJ2-1 | TRBV4-1 | few | TRBD2 | CASSQYSRGVTHNEQFF | TGCGCCAGCAGCCAATACTCCCGGGGGGTGACCCACAATGAGCAGTTCTTC